These T cell receptor beta chains were read from a single sample in a study of shared clonotypes between healthy human individuals. TCRdb's copy holds only in-frame clones and misses some; the assay was immunoSEQ multiplex PCR. This sample has about 1 million clones; about 75% occur once, and the top ten carry about 1.4%. The material sequenced was memory CD4+ T cells sorted from blood. These receptors all come from a man in his late teens or twenties in good health. The CDR3 runs from the conserved cysteine through the conserved F or W. Fields, in order: J gene, V gene, D gene, clone size, CDR3 protein, CDR3 DNA. The D gene is left open where the match is weak. Only some rows state a clone size, as once, few, many or a class for expanded clones.

TRBJ2-3 | TRBV6-1 | NA | NA | CASSEAGHETDTQYF | TGTGCCAGCAGTGAAGCCGGCCATGAGACAGATACGCAGTATTTT
TRBJ1-1 | TRBV6-5 | NA | NA | CASSYSIWGWGTEAFF | TGTGCCAGCAGTTACTCGATCTGGGGTTGGGGCACTGAAGCTTTCTTT
TRBJ2-2 | TRBV6-1 | NA | NA | CASSTLTGELFF | TGTGCCAGCAGTACACTTACCGGGGAGCTGTTTTTT
TRBJ2-7 | TRBV29-1 | NA | NA | CSGLSPGSYEQYF | TGCAGCGGCCTTTCGCCCGGCTCCTACGAGCAGTACTTC
TRBJ2-5 | TRBV7-9 | TRBD1 | NA | CASSFLGDSQETQYF | TGTGCCAGCAGCTTCCTTGGGGACAGCCAAGAGACCCAGTACTTC
TRBJ1-5 | TRBV12-1 | NA | NA | CASSTLGGEEGNQPQHF | TGTGCCAGCAGCACGCTGGGGGGGGAAGAGGGCAATCAGCCCCAGCATTTT
TRBJ1-2 | TRBV28 | NA | NA | CASSLPPGNVYGYTF | TGTGCCAGCAGTCTCCCCCCAGGGAACGTATATGGCTACACCTTC
TRBJ2-1 | TRBV5-4 | TRBD2 | NA | CASSLGGSGPYNEQFF | TGTGCCAGCAGCTTGGGGGGTAGCGGGCCCTACAATGAGCAGTTCTTC
TRBJ2-3 | TRBV25-1 | TRBD2 | many | CASSDWTSGRIDTQYF | TGTGCCAGCAGTGACTGGACTAGCGGGAGAATCGATACGCAGTATTTT
TRBJ1-2 | TRBV18 | NA | NA | CASSRDGLNYGYTF | TGTGCCAGCTCACGGGACGGACTTAACTATGGCTACACCTTC
TRBJ2-3 | TRBV7-2 | NA | NA | CASSLGPLTDTQYF | TGTGCCAGCAGCTTGGGACCGCTCACAGATACGCAGTATTTT
TRBJ2-3 | TRBV5-4 | TRBD1 | NA | CASSWGRGTGGDTQYF | TGTGCCAGCAGCTGGGGGAGAGGGACAGGGGGCGATACGCAGTATTTT
TRBJ2-7 | TRBV5-1 | NA | NA | CASSLEPTTYEQYF | TGCGCCAGCAGCTTGGAACCGACGACCTACGAGCAGTACTTC
TRBJ1-2 | TRBV6-6 | NA | NA | CASSYSRGGGYTF | TGTGCCAGCAGTTACTCGAGGGGCGGGGGCTACACCTTC
TRBJ2-3 | TRBV9 | NA | NA | CASSVALQGHTDTQYF | TGTGCCAGCAGCGTAGCTCTGCAGGGCCACACAGATACGCAGTATTTT
TRBJ2-1 | TRBV6-6 | NA | NA | CASSDTRELANEQFF | TGTGCCAGCAGCGATACTAGAGAATTGGCCAATGAGCAGTTCTTC
TRBJ2-7 | TRBV6-1 | NA | NA | CASSPLNREREQYF | TGTGCCAGCAGTCCCCTCAACAGGGAGAGGGAGCAGTACTTC
TRBJ2-2 | TRBV5-6 | NA | NA | CASSLAGPVTGELFF | TGTGCCAGCAGCTTGGCGGGCCCAGTCACCGGGGAGCTGTTTTTT
TRBJ1-2 | TRBV30 | TRBD1 | once | CAWSQTGYGYTF | TGTGCCTGGAGCCAGACAGGGTATGGCTACACCTTC
TRBJ2-1 | TRBV25-1 | TRBD1 | NA | CASSEGDRGRLNEQFF | TGTGCCAGCAGTGAAGGGGACAGGGGAAGGTTGAATGAGCAGTTCTTC